These 2 T cell receptor beta chains were sequenced from one sample in a study of blood T cell repertoires in COVID-19. Assay used: immunoSEQ multiplex PCR; TCRdb lists only in-frame clones, some missing. The sample consists of about 63,000 clones, about 86% of them appearing once. Sequencing was performed on peripheral blood. The receptors were sampled from a human donor in a cohort sampled during active COVID-19.

The chain links TRBV24-1 to TRBJ1-2; TRBD1 agrees at 9 bases. V was pared by 3 bases and J by 6 bases, with 4 bases of the junction left unmatched. CDR3 length equals 14 residues. Germline CDR1 reads KGHDR; CDR2 reads SFDVKD. CDR3 sequence (DNA): TGTGCCACCAGTGATATGGACAGGGGCCATGGCTACACCTTC. Encoded protein: CATSDMDRGHGYTF.

The rearrangement links TRBV19 to TRBJ2-7; 12 nucleotides align to TRBD1. The V segment lost 6 bases and the J segment 11 bases; nucleotides outside the gene matches: 11. Germline lookup yields CDR1 LNHDA and CDR2 SQIVND (reference sequence). This CDR3 contains 14 residues. CDR3 residues: CASRAPGQGAKEYF. The CDR3 region has the DNA TGTGCCAGTAGAGCTCCGGGACAGGGGGCAAAGGAGTACTTC. The variable domain in full, completed from reference TRBV19 and TRBJ2-7, reads DGGITQSPKYLFRKEGQNVTLSCEQNLNHDAMYWYRQDPGQGLRLIYYSQIVNDFQKGDIAEGYSVSREKKESFPLTVTSAQKNPTAFYLCASRAPGQGAKEYFGPGTRLTVT.